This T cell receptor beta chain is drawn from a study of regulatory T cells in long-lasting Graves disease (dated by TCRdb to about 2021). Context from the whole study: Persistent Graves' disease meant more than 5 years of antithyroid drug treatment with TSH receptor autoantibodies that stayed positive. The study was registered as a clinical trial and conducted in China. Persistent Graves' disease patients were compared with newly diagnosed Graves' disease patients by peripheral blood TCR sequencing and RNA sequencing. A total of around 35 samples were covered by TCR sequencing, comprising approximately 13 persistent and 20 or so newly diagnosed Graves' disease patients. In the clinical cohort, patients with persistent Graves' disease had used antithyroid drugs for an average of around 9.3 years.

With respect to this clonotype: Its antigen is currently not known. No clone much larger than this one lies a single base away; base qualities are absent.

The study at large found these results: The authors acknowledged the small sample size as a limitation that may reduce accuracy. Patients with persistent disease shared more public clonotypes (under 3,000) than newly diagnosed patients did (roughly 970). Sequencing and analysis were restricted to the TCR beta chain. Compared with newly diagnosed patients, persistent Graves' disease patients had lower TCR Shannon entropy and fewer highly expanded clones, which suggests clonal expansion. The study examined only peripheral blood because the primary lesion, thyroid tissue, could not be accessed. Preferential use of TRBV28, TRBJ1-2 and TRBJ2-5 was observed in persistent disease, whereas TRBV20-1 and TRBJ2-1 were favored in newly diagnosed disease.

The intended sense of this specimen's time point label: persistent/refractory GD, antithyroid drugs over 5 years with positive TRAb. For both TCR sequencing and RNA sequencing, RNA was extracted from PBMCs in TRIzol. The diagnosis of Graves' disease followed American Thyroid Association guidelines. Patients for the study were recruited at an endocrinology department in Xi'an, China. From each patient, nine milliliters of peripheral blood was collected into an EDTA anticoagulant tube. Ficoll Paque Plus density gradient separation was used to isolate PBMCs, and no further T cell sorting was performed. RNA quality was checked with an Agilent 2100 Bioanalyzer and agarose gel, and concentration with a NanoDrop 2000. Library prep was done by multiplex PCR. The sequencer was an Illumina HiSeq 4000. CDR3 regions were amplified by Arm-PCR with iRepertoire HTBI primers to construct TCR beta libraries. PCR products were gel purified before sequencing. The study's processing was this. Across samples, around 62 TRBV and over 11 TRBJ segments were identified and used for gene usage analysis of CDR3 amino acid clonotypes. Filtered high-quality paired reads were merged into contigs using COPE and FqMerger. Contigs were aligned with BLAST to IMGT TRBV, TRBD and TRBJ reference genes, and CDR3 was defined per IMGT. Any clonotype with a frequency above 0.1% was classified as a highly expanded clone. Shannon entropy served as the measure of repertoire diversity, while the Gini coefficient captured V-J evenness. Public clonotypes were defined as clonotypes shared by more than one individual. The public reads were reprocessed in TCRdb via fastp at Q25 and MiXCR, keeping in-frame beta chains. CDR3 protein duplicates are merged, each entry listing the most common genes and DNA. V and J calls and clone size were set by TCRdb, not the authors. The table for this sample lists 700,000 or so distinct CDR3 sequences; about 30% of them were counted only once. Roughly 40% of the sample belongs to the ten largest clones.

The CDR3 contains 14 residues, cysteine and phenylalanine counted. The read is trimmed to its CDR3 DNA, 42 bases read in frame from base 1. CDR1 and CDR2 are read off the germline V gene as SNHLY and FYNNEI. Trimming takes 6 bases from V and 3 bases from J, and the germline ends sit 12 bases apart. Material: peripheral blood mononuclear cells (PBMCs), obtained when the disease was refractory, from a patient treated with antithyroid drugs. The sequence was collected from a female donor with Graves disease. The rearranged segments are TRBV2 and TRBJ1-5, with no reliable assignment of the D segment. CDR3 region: CASRRGRDNQPQHF. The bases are TGTGCCAGCAGGCGTGGGCGTGACAATCAGCCCCAGCATTTT. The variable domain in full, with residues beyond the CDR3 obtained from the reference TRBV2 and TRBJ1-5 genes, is EPEVTQTPSHQVTQMGQEVILRCVPISNHLYFYWYRQILGQKVEFLVSFYNNEISEKSEIFDDQFSVERPDGSNFTLKIRSTKLEDSAMYFCASRRGRDNQPQHFGDGTRLSIL.